This T cell receptor (beta chain) came from a study of Graves' ophthalmopathy and Graves' hyperthyroidism. Whole-study findings and limits: A model built from 13 signatures distinguished ophthalmopathy from stable hyperthyroidism with about 86% sensitivity and approximately 80% specificity.

The study amplified TCR beta CDR3 regions using RNA transcripts. HTBI primers were employed in first-round RT-PCR, then a second-round multiplex PCR followed. TCRdb reanalysed the multiplex PCR reads using MiXCR and keeps one entry per CDR3 protein. The table lists around 1,000,000 distinct CDR3 sequences, about two fifths of them singletons. The germline gives CDR1 WSHSY, CDR2 SAAADI. CDR3 size: 16 residues. This clonotype occurred a few times. Its antigen is undetermined. An end of the junction differs from the germline gene, which may be a read error. Patients with other autoimmune diseases, uncontrolled infections, pregnancy or lactation were excluded.

The V gene is TRBV10-2, the J gene TRBJ1-2, with 8 bases lining up with TRBD1. This receptor was taken from an adult man with Graves' hyperthyroidism. Sequenced material: peripheral blood or thyroid tissue (not recorded which). The CDR3, as DNA: TGCACCAGCAGTGAGCCGGACAGGGAATTTCACTATGGCCACACCTTC. Translation gives CTSSEPDREFHYGHTF.